These 13 T cell receptor beta chains share one sample of origin, sequenced in a study of control samples from healthy donors and cancer patients. Measured with immunoSEQ multiplex PCR; TCRdb has only the in-frame clones, and not every one. The sample has 100,000 to 150,000 clones, over 80% seen once. Sequences were obtained from PBMCs. The receptors were sampled from a man older than 75 with head and neck cancer.

CDR3 residues: CASSLFSGGITSTDTQYF. The CDR3 DNA is TGCGCCAGCAGCTTGTTCTCCGGGGGGATAACTAGCACAGATACGCAGTATTTT. The rearrangement joins TRBV5-1 to TRBJ2-3, with TRBD2 matching over 7 bases. Trimming removed 1 base from V and 0 bases from J; junction bases left unmatched: 11. CDR3 length: 18 residues. Per the germline V gene, CDR1 is SGHRS and CDR2 is YFSETQ.

This CDR3 reads CASSLGPGLVGVNEQFF. The CDR3 nucleotides are TGTGCCAGCAGCTTGGGGCCGGGACTAGTTGGCGTCAATGAGCAGTTCTTC. This chain connects TRBV7-2 to TRBJ2-1; the match to TRBD2 covers 8 bases. V lost 3 bases and J lost 6; bases outside the gene matches: 13. Germline V gives CDR1 SGHTA, CDR2 FQGNSA. CDR3 length: 17 residues.

The V call is TRBV6-1, the J call TRBJ1-5; D is undetermined. V lost 1 base and J 1 base, leaving 11 bases between the germline ends. The CDR3 runs to 16 residues. Germline assignment: CDR1 MNHNS and CDR2 SASEGT. CDR3 nucleotide sequence: TGTGCCAGCAGTGAAGAATGGGGTAGGAGCAATCAGCCCCAGCATTTT. It codes for CASSEEWGRSNQPQHF.

The gene calls are TRBV3-1 (or the pseudogene TRBV3-2) and TRBJ2-1; 10 bases line up with TRBD1. This CDR3 is 17 amino acids long. Trimming cost V 2 bases and J 9 bases; bases outside gene matches: 13. Germline CDR1 and CDR2: LGHDT and YNNKEL (reference sequence). The chain's CDR3 is CASSQWTGDRGGREQFF. Written as DNA, the CDR3 is TGTGCCAGCAGCCAATGGACCGGGGACAGGGGAGGGCGTGAGCAGTTCTTC.

This chain links TRBV30 with TRBJ1-2; TRBD1 agrees at 8 bases. The CDR3 consists of 15 residues. Germline-derived CDR1 and CDR2 are GTSNPN and SVGIG (reference sequence). J lost 2 bases, V lost 2 bases, and 7 bases had no gene match. The CDR3 coding sequence is TGTGCCTGGAGTTTCCCAGGGGGCGCGAACTATGGCTACACCTTC. Protein sequence: CAWSFPGGANYGYTF.

V usage is TRBV7-2 and J usage is TRBJ1-5; D possibly corresponds to TRBD1 (5 bases). V gave up 1 base and J gave up 1 base, with 11 bases separating them. The CDR3 consists of 16 residues. From germline, CDR1 is SGHTA and CDR2 FQGNSA. CDR3 sequence reads: CASSLESGGSNQPQHF. CDR3 in DNA: TGTGCCAGCAGCTTAGAGAGCGGGGGAAGCAATCAGCCCCAGCATTTT.

This clone was seen a single time. The chain links TRBV6-6 to TRBJ2-2; D not certain. CDR1 is MNHNY, CDR2 SVGAGI, per germline (reference sequence). Trimming cost V 4 bases and J 2 bases, with 8 bases left between them. This CDR3 is built from 14 residues. The CDR3 region is CASSFVLNTGELFF. The CDR3 nucleotides are TGTGCCAGCAGTTTCGTACTCAACACCGGGGAGCTGTTTTTT.

The chain has TRBV5-1 and TRBJ1-2, with D uncertain. Germline CDR1 is SGHRS and CDR2 is YFSETQ. V was pared by 6 bases and J by 0 bases, with 24 bases between. The CDR3 sequence is 18 residues long. The CDR3 spells CASTKHGVIESSNYGYTF. The CDR3 DNA reads as TGCGCCAGCACCAAACACGGGGTTATCGAGAGCTCTAACTATGGCTACACCTTC.

The chain employs TRBV9 and TRBJ1-1; no clear D. V dropped 1 base and J dropped 2 bases, with 9 bases sitting between them. Per the germline V gene, CDR1 is SGDLS and CDR2 is YYNGEE. There are 14 residues in the CDR3. The chain's CDR3 is CASSVSGGNTEAFF. The CDR3 coding sequence is TGTGCCAGCAGCGTAAGCGGTGGAAACACTGAAGCTTTCTTT.

This chain connects TRBV11-2 to TRBJ2-3; 13 bases align to TRBD2. Germline V gene data show CDR1 as SGHAT and CDR2 as FQNNGV. This CDR3 region has 16 residues. The V gene end was trimmed by 5 bases and the J gene end by 4 bases; junction bases not matched to a gene: 6. CDR3 nucleotides: TGTGCCAGCAGCCCCGGGACTAGCGGGGCGCCAGATACGCAGTATTTT. It codes for CASSPGTSGAPDTQYF.

This clone was detected only once. The chain is built from TRBV3-1 (or the pseudogene TRBV3-2) and TRBJ2-5; D unresolved. V gave up 3 bases and J gave up 2 bases, with 10 bases separating them. Germline V gives CDR1 LGHDT, CDR2 YNNKEL (reference sequence). The CDR3 has 14 residues. CDR3 loop: CASSQKRTQETQYF. The CDR3 DNA follows: TGTGCCAGCAGCCAGAAGCGCACTCAAGAGACCCAGTACTTC.

This clone was counted once. V and J are TRBV18 and TRBJ2-7; TRBD1 matches at 9 bases. Germline CDR1 is KGHSH and CDR2 is LQKENI. V gave up 2 bases and J gave up 0 bases; unmatched junction bases: 11. This CDR3 contains 18 residues. The CDR3 loop reads CASSPVEIGQGSSYEQYF. The CDR3 DNA follows: TGTGCCAGCTCACCAGTAGAAATAGGACAGGGGTCCTCCTACGAGCAGTACTTC.

The chain links TRBV29-1 to TRBJ2-3, with D possibly called TRBD1 or TRBD2 (5 bases each). In germline, CDR1 is SQVTM, CDR2 ANQGSEA. The CDR3 runs to 13 residues. V lost 3 bases to trimming and J lost 5 bases, with 12 bases between them. This CDR3 is CSVDMVGGDTQYF. In nucleotides, the CDR3 is TGCAGCGTTGATATGGTTGGGGGAGATACGCAGTATTTT.